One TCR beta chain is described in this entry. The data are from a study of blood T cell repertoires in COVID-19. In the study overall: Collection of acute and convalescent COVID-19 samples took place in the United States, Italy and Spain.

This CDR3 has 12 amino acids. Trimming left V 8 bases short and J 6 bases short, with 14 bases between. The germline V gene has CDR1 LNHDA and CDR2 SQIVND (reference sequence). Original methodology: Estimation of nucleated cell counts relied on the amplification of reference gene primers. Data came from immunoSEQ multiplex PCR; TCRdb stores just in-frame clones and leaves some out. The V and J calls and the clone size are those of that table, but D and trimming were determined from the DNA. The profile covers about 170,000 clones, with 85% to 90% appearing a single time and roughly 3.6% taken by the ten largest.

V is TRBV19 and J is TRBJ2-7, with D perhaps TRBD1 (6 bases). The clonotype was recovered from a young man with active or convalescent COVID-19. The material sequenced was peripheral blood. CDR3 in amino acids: CASGQREGEQYF. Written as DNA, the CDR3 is TGTGCCAGTGGACAGCGCGAAGGCGAGCAGTACTTC.